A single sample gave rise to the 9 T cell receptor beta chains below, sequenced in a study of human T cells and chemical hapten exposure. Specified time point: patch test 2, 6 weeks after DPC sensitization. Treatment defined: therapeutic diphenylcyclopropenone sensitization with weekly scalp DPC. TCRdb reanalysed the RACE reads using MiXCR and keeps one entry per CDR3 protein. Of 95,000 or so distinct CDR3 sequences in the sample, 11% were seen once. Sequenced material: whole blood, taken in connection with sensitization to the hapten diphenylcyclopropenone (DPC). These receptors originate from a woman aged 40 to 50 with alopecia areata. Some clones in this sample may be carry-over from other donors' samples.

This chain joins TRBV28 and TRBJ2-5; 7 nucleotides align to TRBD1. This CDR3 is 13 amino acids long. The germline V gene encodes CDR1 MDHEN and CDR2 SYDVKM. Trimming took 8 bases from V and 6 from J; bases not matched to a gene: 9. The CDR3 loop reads CASGSPQGQTQYF. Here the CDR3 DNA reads TGTGCCAGCGGAAGCCCACAGGGGCAGACCCAGTACTTC.

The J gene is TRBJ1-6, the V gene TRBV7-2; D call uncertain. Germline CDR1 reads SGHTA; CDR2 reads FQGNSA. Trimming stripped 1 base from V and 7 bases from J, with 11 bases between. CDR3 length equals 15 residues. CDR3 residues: CASSLGATRNSPLHF. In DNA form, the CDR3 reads TGTGCCAGCAGCTTAGGTGCGACGAGGAATTCACCCCTCCACTTT.

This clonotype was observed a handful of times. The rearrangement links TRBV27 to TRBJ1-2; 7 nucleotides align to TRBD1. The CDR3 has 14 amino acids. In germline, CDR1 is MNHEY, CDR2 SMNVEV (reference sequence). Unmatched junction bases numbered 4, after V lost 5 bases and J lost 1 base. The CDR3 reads CASSRTGLNYGYTF. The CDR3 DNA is TGTGCCAGCAGTCGGACAGGCCTTAACTATGGCTACACCTTC.

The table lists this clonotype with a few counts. CDR3 sequence: CSVASAGGSGNQPQHF. The CDR3 nucleotides are TGCAGCGTTGCGTCGGCGGGGGGGTCAGGCAATCAGCCCCAGCATTTT. The chain recombines TRBV29-1 with TRBJ1-5, with D perhaps TRBD1 (5 bases). Germline V lookup: CDR1 SQVTM, CDR2 ANQGSEA. This CDR3 has 16 amino acids. The V and J ends lost 4 bases and 2 bases respectively, with 18 bases between them.

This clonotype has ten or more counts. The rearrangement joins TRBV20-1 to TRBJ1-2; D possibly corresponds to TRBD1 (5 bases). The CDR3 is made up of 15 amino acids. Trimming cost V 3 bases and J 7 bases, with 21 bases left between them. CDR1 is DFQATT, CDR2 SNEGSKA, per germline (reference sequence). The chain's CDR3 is CSARLAERGRSGYTF. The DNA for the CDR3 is TGCAGTGCTAGGTTGGCGGAGCGGGGCAGGAGTGGCTACACCTTC.

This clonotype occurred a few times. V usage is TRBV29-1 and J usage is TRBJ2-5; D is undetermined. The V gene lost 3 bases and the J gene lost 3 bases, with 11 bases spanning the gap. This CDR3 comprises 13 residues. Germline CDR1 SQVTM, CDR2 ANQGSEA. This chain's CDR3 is CSVEFGLKETQYF. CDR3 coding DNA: TGCAGCGTTGAGTTCGGCTTGAAAGAGACCCAGTACTTC.

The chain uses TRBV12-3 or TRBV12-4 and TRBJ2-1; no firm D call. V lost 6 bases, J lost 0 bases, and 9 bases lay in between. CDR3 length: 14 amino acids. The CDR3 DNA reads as TGTGCCAGCAGCCCAGATAGCTCCTACAATGAGCAGTTCTTC. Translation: CASSPDSSYNEQFF.

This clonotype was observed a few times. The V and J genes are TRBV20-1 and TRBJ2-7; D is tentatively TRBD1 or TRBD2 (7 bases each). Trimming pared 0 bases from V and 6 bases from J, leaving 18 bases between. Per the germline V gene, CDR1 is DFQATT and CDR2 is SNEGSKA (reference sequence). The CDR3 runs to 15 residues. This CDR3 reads CSARDAPARGGEQYF. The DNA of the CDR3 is TGCAGTGCTAGAGATGCCCCGGCCAGGGGGGGCGAGCAGTACTTC.

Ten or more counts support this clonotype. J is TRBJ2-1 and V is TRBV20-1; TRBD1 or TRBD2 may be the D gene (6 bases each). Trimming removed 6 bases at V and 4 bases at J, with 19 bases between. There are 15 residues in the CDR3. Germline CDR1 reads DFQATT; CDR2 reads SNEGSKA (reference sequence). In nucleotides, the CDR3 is TGCAGTGCCCCGCCCGGGGGCGCATGGTACAATGAGCAGTTCTTC. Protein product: CSAPPGGAWYNEQFF.